This T cell receptor beta chain appears in the sequencing data of a study of control samples from healthy donors and cancer patients. Produced via immunoSEQ multiplex PCR; TCRdb's table is partial and in-frame only. The repertoire consists of some 110,000 clones, with more than 85% occurring once and the leading ten covering 2.6%. The CDR3 is 14 residues long. The germline gives CDR1 WSHSY, CDR2 SAAADI. Trimming shortened V by 2 bases and J by 5 bases, and 10 bases separated the two germline ends. Sequenced input: blood. This TCR derives from a man aged 30-40 years in good health. V and J are TRBV10-2 and TRBJ1-5; a weak D match, TRBD1 (6 bases). The CDR3 protein is CASSESRGHQPQHF. The CDR3 DNA is TGCGCCAGCAGTGAGAGCAGGGGCCATCAGCCCCAGCATTTT.